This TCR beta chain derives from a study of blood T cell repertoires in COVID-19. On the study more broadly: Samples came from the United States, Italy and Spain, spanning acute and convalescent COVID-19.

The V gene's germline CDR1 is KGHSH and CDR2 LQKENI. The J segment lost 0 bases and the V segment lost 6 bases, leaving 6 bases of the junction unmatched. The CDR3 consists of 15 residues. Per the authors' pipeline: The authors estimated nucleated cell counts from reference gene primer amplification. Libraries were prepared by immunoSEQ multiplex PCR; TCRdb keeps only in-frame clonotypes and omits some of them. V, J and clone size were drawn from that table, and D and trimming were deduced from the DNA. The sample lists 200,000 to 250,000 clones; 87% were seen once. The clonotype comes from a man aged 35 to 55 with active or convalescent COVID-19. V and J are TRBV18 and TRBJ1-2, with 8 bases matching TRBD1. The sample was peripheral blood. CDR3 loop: CASSAGGLANYGYTF. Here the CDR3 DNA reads TGTGCCAGCTCGGCAGGGGGCCTAGCTAACTATGGCTACACCTTC.